The clone carrying this TCR beta chain appeared a few times. Its specificity is unknown. The sample belongs to a study of vaccination effects on CD4 cells after COVID-19. Study information: Each person got two doses of an mRNA SARS-CoV-2 vaccine, BNT162b2 or mRNA-1273.

Per germline, CDR1 GTSNPN and CDR2 SVGIG (reference sequence). The CDR3 is made up of 14 amino acids. With 6 bases removed from V and 0 bases from J, the gap between germline ends came to 12 bases. Investigators separated out CD4+ T cells once around nine days of culture had passed. Here immunoSEQ multiplex PCR was the method, and the copy in TCRdb shows in-frame clones only, minus some. The table shows some 40,000 clones, with approximately 74% occurring only once. The TCR originated in a human donor who received a COVID-19 vaccine. The sample was CD4+ T cells from PBMCs cultured without peptide, taken before COVID-19 vaccination. This chain connects TRBV30 to TRBJ1-3; D is ambiguous. DNA for the CDR3: TGTGCCTGCCCCGGGGATAGCTCTGGAAACACCATATATTTT. Protein sequence: CACPGDSSGNTIYF. The full variable domain, completed using reference TRBV30 and TRBJ1-3, is SQTIHQWPATLVQPVGSPLSLECTVEGTSNPNLYWYRQAAGRGLQLLFYSVGIGQISSEVPQNLSASRPQDRQFILSSKKLLLSDSGFYLCACPGDSSGNTIYFGEGSWLTVV.